Listed below are T cell receptor beta chains from one sample, sequenced in a study of blood T cell repertoires in COVID-19. Some clones are missing from TCRdb's copy, which holds only in-frame ones; the method was immunoSEQ multiplex PCR. The profile covers 120,000 to 150,000 clones, with around 87% appearing a single time and around 6.5% taken by the ten largest. The sample comprised peripheral blood. These receptors originate from an elderly man with acute or convalescent COVID-19. Each CDR3 is given with its conserved first and last residue. Each record gives: clone size, J gene, D gene, V gene, CDR3 protein, CDR3 DNA. The D gene is left open where the match is weak. Expanded clones get a size class; other rows say once, few or many, or leave the size out.

>once|TRBJ1-2|TRBD1|TRBV3-1/TRBV3-2
CASSPPPRTGGYGYTF
TGTGCCAGCAGCCCGCCCCCCCGGACAGGGGGCTATGGCTACACCTTC
>.|TRBJ1-1|.|TRBV3-1/TRBV3-2
CASSQVAELTEAFF
TGTGCCAGCAGCCAAGTCGCGGAGCTTACTGAAGCTTTCTTT
>.|TRBJ2-7|.|TRBV3-1/TRBV3-2
CASSQGMGPYEQYF
TGTGCCAGCAGCCAAGGGATGGGCCCTTACGAGCAGTACTTC
>.|TRBJ1-1|.|TRBV6-2/TRBV6-3
CASSYSRALTEAFF
TGTGCCAGCAGTTACTCCAGGGCCCTAACTGAAGCTTTCTTT
>.|TRBJ2-5|TRBD1|TRBV6-5
CAIGQGSQETQYF
TGTGCCATAGGACAGGGATCCCAAGAGACCCAGTACTTC
>.|TRBJ2-3|TRBD1|TRBV2
CASSWTGQGDTQYF
TGTGCCAGCAGTTGGACAGGGCAAGGAGATACGCAGTATTTT
>.|TRBJ2-1|.|TRBV6-5
CASSPGVSSYNEQFF
TGTGCCAGCAGCCCGGGGGTTTCATCCTACAATGAGCAGTTCTTC
>many|TRBJ2-3|.|TRBV10-1
CASSESTWDTQYF
TGCGCCAGCAGTGAGTCGACATGGGATACGCAGTATTTT
>.|TRBJ1-1|TRBD1|TRBV19
CASTDRDVRVNTEAFF
TGTGCCAGTACAGACAGGGACGTTCGGGTAAACACTGAAGCTTTCTTT
>.|TRBJ2-7|TRBD1|TRBV5-1
CASSLSVSGQSYEQYF
TGCGCCAGCAGCTTGTCTGTTTCGGGACAGTCCTACGAGCAGTACTTC
>.|TRBJ1-1|TRBD1|TRBV30
CACSRTGITEAFF
TGTGCCTGTTCCCGGACAGGGATCACTGAAGCTTTCTTT
>.|TRBJ1-3|.|TRBV19
CASTAGNTIYF
TGTGCCAGTACGGCTGGAAACACCATATATTTT
>.|TRBJ2-1|.|TRBV20-1
CSARGPFEQFF
TGCAGTGCTAGAGGTCCCTTTGAGCAGTTCTTC
>.|TRBJ1-5|TRBD1|TRBV27
CASSSGTGFNQPQHF
TGTGCCAGCAGCTCCGGGACAGGCTTCAATCAGCCCCAGCATTTT
>.|TRBJ2-3|TRBD1|TRBV13
CASSFGTGTDTQYF
TGTGCCAGCAGCTTCGGGACAGGGACAGATACGCAGTATTTT
>once|TRBJ2-5|.|TRBV6-6
CASSYVGAMRETQYF
TGTGCCAGCAGTTATGTTGGGGCGATGCGGGAGACCCAGTACTTC
>once|TRBJ2-1|TRBD2|TRBV10-2
CASRNLGGSGSYNEQFF
TGCGCCAGCAGGAACCTCGGTGGTAGCGGGAGTTACAATGAGCAGTTCTTC
>.|TRBJ2-7|TRBD2|TRBV3-1/TRBV3-2
CASSQDPVGLAGGSYEQYF
TGTGCCAGCAGCCAAGATCCGGTGGGCCTAGCGGGGGGTTCCTACGAGCAGTACTTC
>.|TRBJ1-3|TRBD1|TRBV6-6
CASSSLGRGGNTIYF
TGTGCCAGCAGTTCCCTAGGCAGGGGGGGAAACACCATATATTTT
>.|TRBJ2-5|.|TRBV4-1
CASSPRGETQYF
TGCGCCAGCAGCCCCCGTGGCGAGACCCAGTACTTC
>.|TRBJ1-5|.|TRBV2
CASSGQISSNQPQHF
TGTGCCAGCAGTGGACAGATATCTAGCAATCAGCCCCAGCATTTT
>.|TRBJ1-2|.|TRBV5-4
CASSPPLGPGSAPVHTF
TGTGCCAGCAGCCCGCCTCTCGGCCCGGGGAGCGCCCCCGTTCACACCTTC
>.|TRBJ2-2|TRBD2|TRBV19
CASSAKRLAGGPAGELFF
TGTGCCAGTAGTGCCAAGCGGCTAGCGGGAGGGCCGGCCGGGGAGCTGTTTTTT
>.|TRBJ1-5|.|TRBV6-5
CASSYTGTQPQHF
TGTGCCAGCAGTTACACAGGGACCCAGCCCCAGCATTTT
>.|TRBJ2-7|.|TRBV5-1
CASSPSYDSYEQYF
TGCGCCAGCAGCCCTAGTTACGACTCCTACGAGCAGTACTTC
>.|TRBJ1-1|TRBD1|TRBV7-9
CASSGQGLAAFF
TGTGCCAGCAGCGGACAGGGGCTCGCAGCTTTCTTT
>once|TRBJ1-4|.|TRBV5-8
CASSSTGGQNEKLFF
TGTGCCAGCAGCTCCACCGGCGGACAGAATGAAAAACTGTTTTTT
>few|TRBJ1-1|.|TRBV12-3/TRBV12-4
CASRRGGEAFF
TGTGCTAGCCGCAGGGGCGGTGAAGCTTTCTTT
>.|TRBJ2-7|.|TRBV28
CASSLRGRIREQYF
TGTGCCAGCAGTTTAAGGGGTAGGATACGGGAGCAGTACTTC
>few|TRBJ2-7|.|TRBV7-2
CASSAQGEQYF
TGTGCCAGCAGCGCGCAGGGGGAGCAGTACTTC
>.|TRBJ2-1|TRBD2|TRBV6-5
CASRTSGGTYNEQFF
TGTGCCAGCAGAACAAGCGGGGGGACCTACAATGAGCAGTTCTTC
>.|TRBJ1-2|.|TRBV6-2/TRBV6-3
CASSQGNYGYTF
TGTGCCAGCAGTCAGGGGAACTATGGCTACACCTTC
>.|TRBJ2-5|TRBD2|TRBV5-1
CASSEIAGRETQYF
TGCGCCAGCAGCGAGATAGCGGGGCGAGAGACCCAGTACTTC
>.|TRBJ2-7|.|TRBV5-1
CASKWTDSYEQYF
TGCGCCAGCAAATGGACAGACTCCTACGAGCAGTACTTC
>.|TRBJ1-1|.|TRBV4-2
CASSQEAGYTEAFF
TGTGCCAGCAGCCAAGAAGCAGGGTACACTGAAGCTTTCTTT
>once|TRBJ2-5|.|TRBV5-1
CASSPFLGGETQYF
TGCGCCAGCAGCCCTTTCCTTGGAGGAGAGACCCAGTACTTC
>.|TRBJ2-1|TRBD1|TRBV6-5
CASRDTGGSYNEQFF
TGTGCCAGCAGAGACACAGGGGGCTCCTACAATGAGCAGTTCTTC
>.|TRBJ1-6|.|TRBV18
CASSLSGVESPLHF
TGTGCCAGCTCCCTATCGGGGGTCGAGTCACCCCTCCACTTT
>few|TRBJ2-7|TRBD2|TRBV10-1
CASSDGGTSGYEQYF
TGCGCCAGCAGTGATGGCGGGACTAGCGGCTACGAGCAGTACTTC
>.|TRBJ2-3|TRBD2|TRBV3-1/TRBV3-2
CASSQVPLTEAGESTDTQYF
TGTGCCAGCAGCCAAGTACCCCTTACGGAGGCGGGAGAGAGCACAGATACGCAGTATTTT
>.|TRBJ2-2|TRBD2|TRBV6-5
CASRKGLNTGELFF
TGTGCCAGCAGGAAGGGACTAAACACCGGGGAGCTGTTTTTT
>.|TRBJ2-5|TRBD2|TRBV10-2
CASSVGSGEGETQYF
TGCGCCAGCAGTGTGGGTAGCGGGGAGGGGGAGACCCAGTACTTC
>once|TRBJ1-3|.|TRBV24-1
CATSDRSKEVSGNTIYF
TGTGCCACCAGTGATAGGTCCAAGGAGGTCTCTGGAAACACCATATATTTT
>.|TRBJ1-1|.|TRBV14
CASSQNRVRDTEAFF
TGTGCCAGCAGCCAGAACAGGGTAAGGGACACTGAAGCTTTCTTT
>.|TRBJ1-5|TRBD1|TRBV28
CASSSPGQGSNQPQHF
TGTGCCAGCAGTTCCCCGGGACAGGGTAGCAATCAGCCCCAGCATTTT
>.|TRBJ1-1|.|TRBV5-1
CASSLGGSGEAFF
TGCGCCAGCAGCTTGGGAGGGAGCGGGGAAGCTTTCTTT
>.|TRBJ1-1|.|TRBV19
CASTRGDYGEAFF
TGTGCCAGTACCCGGGGGGATTATGGTGAAGCTTTCTTT
>.|TRBJ2-5|TRBD1|TRBV3-1/TRBV3-2
CASSYGTGAQETQYF
TGTGCCAGCAGCTACGGGACAGGGGCGCAAGAGACCCAGTACTTC
>.|TRBJ2-7|.|TRBV16
CASSQNGGEQYF
TGTGCCAGCAGCCAAAATGGAGGCGAGCAGTACTTC
>.|TRBJ1-5|TRBD1|TRBV18
CASSPSTGGNQPQHF
TGTGCCAGCTCACCAAGTACAGGGGGAAATCAGCCCCAGCATTTT
>.|TRBJ1-2|.|TRBV28
CASSLGPATRPYTF
TGTGCCAGCAGTTTAGGTCCAGCCACTAGGCCCTACACCTTC
>.|TRBJ2-7|.|TRBV29-1
CSVGSIGGSMGYGHEQYF
TGCAGCGTTGGGAGCATAGGAGGGAGCATGGGGTATGGGCACGAGCAGTACTTC
>.|TRBJ2-5|.|TRBV11-3
CASSRRVGETQYF
TGTGCCAGCAGCCGCAGGGTTGGCGAGACCCAGTACTTC
>.|TRBJ2-3|TRBD1|TRBV6-5
CASSTGTGGTDTQYF
TGTGCCAGCAGTACCGGGACAGGGGGCACAGATACGCAGTATTTT